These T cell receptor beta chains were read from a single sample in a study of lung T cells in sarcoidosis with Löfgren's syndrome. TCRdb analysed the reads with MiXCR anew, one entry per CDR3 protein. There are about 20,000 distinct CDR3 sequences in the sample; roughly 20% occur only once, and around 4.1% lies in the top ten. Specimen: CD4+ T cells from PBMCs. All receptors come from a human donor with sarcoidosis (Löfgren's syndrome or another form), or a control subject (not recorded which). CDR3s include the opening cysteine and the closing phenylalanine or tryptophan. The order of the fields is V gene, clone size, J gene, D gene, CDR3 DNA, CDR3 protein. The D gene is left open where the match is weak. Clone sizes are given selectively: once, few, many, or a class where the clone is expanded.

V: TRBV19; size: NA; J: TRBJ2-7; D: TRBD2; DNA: TGTGCCAGTAGGTTGATGGGAGGGCCTGCATACGAGCAGTACTTC; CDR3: CASRLMGGPAYEQYF
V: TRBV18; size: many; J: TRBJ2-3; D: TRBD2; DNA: TGTGCCAGCTCGCTCCTTGAGCGGGGGCTCACAGATACGCAGTATTTT; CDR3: CASSLLERGLTDTQYF
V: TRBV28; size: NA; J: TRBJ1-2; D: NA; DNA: TGTGCCAGCAGCCATCGCGTGGAGTATGGCCACACCTTC; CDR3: CASSHRVEYGHTF
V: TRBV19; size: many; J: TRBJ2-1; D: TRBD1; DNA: TGTGCCAGTAGTATAGATTTTAAGGGGGCTGGTCGGAATGAGCAGTTCTTC; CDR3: CASSIDFKGAGRNEQFF
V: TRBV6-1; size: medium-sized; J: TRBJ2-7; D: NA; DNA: TGTGCCAGCAGTCCCGTCAGTGGGGAGCAGTACTTC; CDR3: CASSPVSGEQYF
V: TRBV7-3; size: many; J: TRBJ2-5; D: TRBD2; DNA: TGTGCCAGCAGCTTAACGCGAAGCGGGGGGCCCCGCTACTTC; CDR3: CASSLTRSGGPRYF
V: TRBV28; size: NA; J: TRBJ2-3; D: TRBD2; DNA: TGTGCCAGCAGTCCAGCGGGACGGATGAGCACGGATACGCAGTATTTT; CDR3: CASSPAGRMSTDTQYF
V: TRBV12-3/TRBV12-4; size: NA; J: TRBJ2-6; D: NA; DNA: TGTGCCAGCAGCCATGTGGCCTCTGGGGCCAACGTCCTGACTTTC; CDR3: CASSHVASGANVLTF
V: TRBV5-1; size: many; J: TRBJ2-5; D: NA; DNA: TGCGCCAGCAGCTTAGGCAACCAAGAGACCCAGTACTTC; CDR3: CASSLGNQETQYF
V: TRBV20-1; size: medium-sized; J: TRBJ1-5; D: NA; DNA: TGCAGCGCCATGGCTAGCAATCAGCCCCAGCATTTT; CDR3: CSAMASNQPQHF
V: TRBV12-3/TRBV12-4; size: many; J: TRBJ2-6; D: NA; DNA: TGTGCCAGCAGTTCCTCTGGGGCCAACGTCCTGACTTTC; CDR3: CASSSSGANVLTF
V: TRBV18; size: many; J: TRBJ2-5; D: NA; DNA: TGTGCCAGCTCACCGGAGGAGACCCAGTACTTC; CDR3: CASSPEETQYF
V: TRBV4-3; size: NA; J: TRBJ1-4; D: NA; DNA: TGCGCCAGCAGCCGCACCCGGGTCCCAAGGTCGGAAAAACTGTTTTTT; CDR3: CASSRTRVPRSEKLFF
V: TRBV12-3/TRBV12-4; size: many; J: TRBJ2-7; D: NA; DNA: TGTGCCAGCAGTTTAGACAGGGCCCTCTCCTACGAGCAGTACTTC; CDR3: CASSLDRALSYEQYF
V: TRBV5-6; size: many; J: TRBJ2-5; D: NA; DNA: TGTGCCAGCAGCTTTCTTCACCAAGAGACCCAGTACTTC; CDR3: CASSFLHQETQYF
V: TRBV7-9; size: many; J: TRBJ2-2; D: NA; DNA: TGTGCCAGCAGCTTACAGGGGTCAGGCACCGGGGAGCTGTTTTTT; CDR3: CASSLQGSGTGELFF
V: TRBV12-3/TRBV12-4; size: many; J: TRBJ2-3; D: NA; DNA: TGTGCCAGCAGTTTAGGGGCAGGGATCACAGATACGCAGTATTTT; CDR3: CASSLGAGITDTQYF